The entry below describes one T cell receptor (beta chain). Antigen specificity is unknown. This sample was taken from a study of T-cell memory formation after mild COVID-19. Study-level findings and limits: A balance of CD4 and CD8 characterized clones contracting day 15 to 85, whereas later expanders leaned CD4+. Clonal second-wave expansions that peaked on day 37 had unconfirmed SARS-CoV-2 specificity.

Constant-segment primers and 5'RACE yielded cDNA libraries for TCR alpha and TCR beta, each carrying sample barcodes and UMIs. Each CDR3 protein gets one entry after TCRdb re-called the 5' RACE reads with MiXCR. The sample lists roughly 310,000 distinct CDR3 sequences, more than 15% seen once, with more than 20% in the top ten. Between the trimmed V and J ends, which lost 4 bases and 10 bases, there was a span of 16 bases. Germline V gives CDR1 SGHVS, CDR2 FNYEAQ. The CDR3 is made up of 14 amino acids. The origin of this receptor is a man in his late teens or twenties who had mild COVID-19 (a few samples of this study predate the infection). Cell type and time point are not known. Sequenced sample: PBMCs or a T cell subset sorted from them (not recorded which). The V call is TRBV7-6, the J call TRBJ1-4; no reliable D call. CDR3 loop: CASSSTHIGGKLFF. The CDR3 bases are TGTGCCAGCAGCTCAACCCATATAGGAGGAAAACTGTTTTTT.